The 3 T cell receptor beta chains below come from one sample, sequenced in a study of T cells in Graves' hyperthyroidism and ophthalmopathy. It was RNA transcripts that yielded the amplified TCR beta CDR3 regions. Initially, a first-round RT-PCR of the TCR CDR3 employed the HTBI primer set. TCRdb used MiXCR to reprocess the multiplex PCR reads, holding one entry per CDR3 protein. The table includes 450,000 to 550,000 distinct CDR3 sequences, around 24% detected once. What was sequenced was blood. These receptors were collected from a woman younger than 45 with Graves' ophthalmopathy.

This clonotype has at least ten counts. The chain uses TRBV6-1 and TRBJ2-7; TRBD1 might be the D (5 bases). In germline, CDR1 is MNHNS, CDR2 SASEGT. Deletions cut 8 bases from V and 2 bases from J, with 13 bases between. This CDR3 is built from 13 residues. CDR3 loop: CASRVPGTYEQYF. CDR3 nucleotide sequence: TGTGCCAGCCGAGTTCCAGGGACCTACGAGCAGTACTTC.

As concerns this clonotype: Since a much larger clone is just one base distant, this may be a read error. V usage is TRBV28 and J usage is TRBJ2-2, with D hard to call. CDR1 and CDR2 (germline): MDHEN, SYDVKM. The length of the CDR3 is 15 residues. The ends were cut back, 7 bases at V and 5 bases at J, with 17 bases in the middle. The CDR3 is CASTHWVLGTGELFF. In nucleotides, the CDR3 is TGTGCCAGCACCCACTGGGTTTTGGGGACCGGGGAGCTGTTTTTT. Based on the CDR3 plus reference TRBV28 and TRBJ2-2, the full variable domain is DVKVTQSSRYLVKRTGEKVFLECVQDMDHENMFWYRQDPGLGLRLIYFSYDVKMKEKGDIPEGYSVSREKKERFSLILESASTNQTSMYLCASTHWVLGTGELFFGEGSRLTVL.

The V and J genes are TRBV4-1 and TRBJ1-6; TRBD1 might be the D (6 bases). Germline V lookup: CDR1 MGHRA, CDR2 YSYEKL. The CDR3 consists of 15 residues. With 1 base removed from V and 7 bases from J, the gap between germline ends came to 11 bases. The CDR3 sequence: CASSQGQGPNSPLHF. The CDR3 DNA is TGCGCCAGCAGCCAAGGCCAGGGGCCCAATTCACCCCTCCACTTT.